This paragraph covers one TCR beta chain sequence. Its target is not known. Other nucleotide sequences in the sample specify the same CDR3. The sample originates from a study of siplizumab effects on memory and regulatory T cells. Study-wide points: Naive or memory phenotype assignment was not possible for roughly 80-95% of proliferating CD4+ or CD8+ clones.

Investigators obtained sequences from unstimulated naive, memory, effector memory and TEMRA subsets in a few donor pairs. Method: immunoSEQ multiplex PCR; TCRdb's copy keeps in-frame clones and lacks some. Here the sample spans approximately 28,000 clones, 75% to 85% being singletons. The CDR3 is 15 amino acids. Germline CDR1 and CDR2: KGHSH and LQKENI. V was clipped by 3 bases and J by 3 bases; unmatched bases: 6. The source of this sequence is a human donor in good health. Material for sequencing was memory CD4+ T cells sorted from blood. V is TRBV18 and J is TRBJ2-5; TRBD1 agrees at 8 bases. The CDR3 sequence is CASSPPGTGKETQYF. CDR3 sequence (DNA): TGTGCCAGCTCACCTCCTGGGACAGGCAAAGAGACCCAGTACTTC.